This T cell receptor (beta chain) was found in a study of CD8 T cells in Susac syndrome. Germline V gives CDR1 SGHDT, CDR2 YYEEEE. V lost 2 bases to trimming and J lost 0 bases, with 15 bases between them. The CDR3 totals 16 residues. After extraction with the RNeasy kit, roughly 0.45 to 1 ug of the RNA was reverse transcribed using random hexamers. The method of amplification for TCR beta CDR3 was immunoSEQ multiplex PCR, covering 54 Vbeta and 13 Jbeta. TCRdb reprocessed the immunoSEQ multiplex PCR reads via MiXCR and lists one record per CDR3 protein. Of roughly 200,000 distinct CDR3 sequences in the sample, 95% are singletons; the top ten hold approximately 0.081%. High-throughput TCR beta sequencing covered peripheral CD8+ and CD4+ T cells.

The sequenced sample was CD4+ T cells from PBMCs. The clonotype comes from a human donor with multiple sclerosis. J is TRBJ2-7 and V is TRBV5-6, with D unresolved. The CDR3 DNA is TGTGCCAGCAGCTTACAATTGGGGTCCAGCTCCTACGAGCAGTACGTC. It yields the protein CASSLQLGSSSYEQYV.